There are a few counts of the clone carrying this T cell receptor (beta chain). These data are taken from a study of T cells after somatic rescue of genetic block. The protocol was immunoSEQ multiplex PCR, while the TCRdb copy is restricted to in-frame clones and leaves out a portion. Of approximately 71,000 clones in the sample, roughly 92% are singletons; the top ten hold 2.9%. CDR3 size: 14 residues. The ends lost 5 bases at V and 7 bases at J; junction bases unmatched: 6. Germline assignment: CDR1 ENHRY and CDR2 SYGVKD. The sample comprised peripheral blood mononuclear cells (PBMCs). V and J are TRBV10-3 and TRBJ2-7; 12 bases are shared with TRBD2. This sequence was found in a man in his forties. CDR3 sequence: CAISPTSGSPEQYF. In nucleotides, the CDR3 is TGTGCCATCAGTCCGACTAGCGGGAGTCCAGAGCAGTACTTC.